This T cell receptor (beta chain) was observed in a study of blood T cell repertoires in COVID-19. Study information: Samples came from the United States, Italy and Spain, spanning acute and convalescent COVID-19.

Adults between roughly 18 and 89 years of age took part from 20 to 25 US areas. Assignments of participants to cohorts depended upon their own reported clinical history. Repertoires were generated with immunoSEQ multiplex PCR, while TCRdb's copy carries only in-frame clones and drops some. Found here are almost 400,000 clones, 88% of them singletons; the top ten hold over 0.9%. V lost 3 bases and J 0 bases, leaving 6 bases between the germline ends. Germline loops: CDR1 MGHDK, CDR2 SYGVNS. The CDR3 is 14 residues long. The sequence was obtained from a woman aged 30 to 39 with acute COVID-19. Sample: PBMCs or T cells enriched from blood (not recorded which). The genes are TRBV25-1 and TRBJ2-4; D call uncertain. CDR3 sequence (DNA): TGTGCCAGCAGTGAGGCGGTAGCCAAAAACATTCAGTACTTC. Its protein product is CASSEAVAKNIQYF.